This T cell receptor beta chain stems from a study of T cell repertoires in cytomegalovirus infection. With V trimmed by 1 base and J by 6 bases, 4 bases remained unmatched. Germline V gives CDR1 SGHVS, CDR2 FNYEAQ. The CDR3 is 16 amino acids. TCRdb used MiXCR to reprocess the reads, holding one entry per CDR3 protein. The table has 150,000 to 200,000 distinct CDR3 sequences, roughly an eighth seen once. Sequenced sample: PBMCs. The genes are TRBV7-6 and TRBJ2-1; 12 bases fit TRBD2. The TCR sequence derives from a human donor in good health (CMV status not recorded). Some clones in this sample may be carry-over from other donors' samples. The CDR3 spells CASSLGLAGAPNEQFF. CDR3 DNA sequence: TGTGCCAGCAGCTTAGGACTAGCGGGAGCCCCCAATGAGCAGTTCTTC.